The entry that follows covers one TCR beta chain sequence. This entry is derived from a study of blood T cell repertoires in COVID-19. The CDR3 runs 13 residues. The V gene lost 0 bases and the J gene lost 2 bases, with 4 bases spanning the gap. The germline CDR1 and CDR2 sequences are LNHNV and YYDKDF (reference sequence). Assay used: immunoSEQ multiplex PCR; TCRdb lists only in-frame clones, some missing. The table has tens of thousands of clones, over 65% seen once. The sequenced material came from peripheral blood. J is TRBJ1-1 and V is TRBV15; D not resolved. This clonotype was sampled from a human donor with acute or convalescent COVID-19. The donor label of this sample is uncertain. CDR3 sequence: CATSRDLNTEAFF. Written as DNA, the CDR3 is TGTGCCACCAGCAGAGATTTAAACACTGAAGCTTTCTTT.